The 10 T cell receptor beta chains listed next were all sequenced from one sample in a study of shared clonotypes between healthy human individuals (dated by TCRdb to 2018 to 2021). The method was the immunoSEQ multiplex PCR assay. TCRdb's version of the immuneACCESS table is confined to in-frame rearrangements and falls short of the full clone set. An unresolved V gene accounts for under half of the shortfall where checked; the remainder is of unknown origin. This sample comprises about 1.5 million clones, about 96% of them detected only once. The ten largest clones take up 1% to 1.5% of the sample. The sample was naive CD4+ T cells sorted from blood. This specimen's cell subset or site label, per the study, means: CD45RA+ positively selected. The receptors were gathered from a man younger than 40 in good health.

This chain connects TRBV6-1 to TRBJ2-7, with TRBD2 matching over 7 bases. The length of the CDR3 is 12 residues. Germline CDR1 and CDR2: MNHNS and SASEGT. V lost 7 bases, J lost 3 bases, and 3 bases stayed unmatched. Written as DNA, the CDR3 is TGTGCCAGCACAGCGGGATTCTACGAGCAGTACTTC. It specifies CASTAGFYEQYF.

V is TRBV7-9 and J is TRBJ1-1, with D possibly being TRBD1 (5 bases). The CDR3 is 15 amino acids. CDR1 is SEHNR and CDR2 is FQNEAQ in the germline V gene (reference sequence). Between the trimmed V and J ends, which lost 9 bases and 1 base, there was a span of 18 bases. For the CDR3, the DNA is TGTGCCAGAACTAAATTTGGGGCAGAGAACACTGAAGCTTTCTTT. As protein: CARTKFGAENTEAFF.

J is TRBJ1-2 and V is TRBV14; D call uncertain. The CDR3 runs 13 residues. The V gene lost 5 bases and the J gene lost 7 bases, with 14 bases spanning the gap. Germline V lookup: CDR1 SGHDN, CDR2 FVKESK. CDR3 loop: CASSATGTSGYTF. CDR3 bases: TGTGCCAGCAGCGCTACGGGAACGTCTGGCTACACCTTC.

The chain uses TRBV7-7 and TRBJ2-1; 15 bases are a match to TRBD2. The CDR3 has 16 residues. V lost 5 bases and J lost 8; bases outside the gene matches: 7. The germline V gene encodes CDR1 SSHAT and CDR2 FNYEAQ (reference sequence). The CDR3 reads CASSKGLAGGGDEQFF. In DNA, the CDR3 is TGTGCCAGCAGCAAAGGACTAGCGGGAGGGGGGGATGAGCAGTTCTTC. The whole variable domain, remainder taken from reference TRBV7-7 and TRBJ2-1, is GAGVSQSPRYKVTKRGQDVTLRCDPISSHATLYWYQQALGQGPEFLTYFNYEAQPDKSGLPSDRFSAERPEGSISTLTIQRTEQRDSAMYRCASSKGLAGGGDEQFFGPGTRLTVL.

Remarks on this clone: In the same sample, other DNA sequences code for this CDR3. This chain joins TRBV5-1 and TRBJ2-7, with D maybe TRBD2 (6 bases). V was pared by 0 bases and J by 0 bases, with 10 bases between. This CDR3 contains 15 residues. Germline lookup yields CDR1 SGHRS and CDR2 YFSETQ. The CDR3 loop reads CASSLGAGSSYEQYF. CDR3 sequence (DNA): TGCGCCAGCAGCTTGGGGGCGGGAAGCTCCTACGAGCAGTACTTC.

The rearrangement joins TRBV5-1 to TRBJ2-7; D tentatively fits TRBD1 or TRBD2 (6 bases each). The V gene lost 6 bases and the J gene lost 0 bases, with 13 bases spanning the gap. Germline CDR1 reads SGHRS; CDR2 reads YFSETQ. This CDR3 is built from 14 residues. The CDR3 sequence: CASTLRDTSYEQYF. The CDR3 region has the DNA TGCGCCAGCACCCTGCGGGACACCTCCTACGAGCAGTACTTC.

Note on this clone: The same CDR3 arises from other DNA sequences in this sample as well. V is TRBV5-5 and J is TRBJ2-3; D uncertain. The CDR3 loop spans 14 amino acids. Germline CDR1 reads SGHKS; CDR2 reads YYEKEE (reference sequence). The V and J ends lost 2 bases and 2 bases respectively, with 9 bases between them. The CDR3 DNA reads TGTGCCAGCAGCTTAGAGAGGACCACAGATACGCAGTATTTT. Residues: CASSLERTTDTQYF.

In the case of this clone: An end of the junction differs from the germline gene, which may be a read error. V usage is TRBV7-7 and J usage is TRBJ1-1; no clear D gene. The CDR3 covers 15 residues. Germline V CDR1 and CDR2: SSHAT, FNYEAQ (reference sequence). CDR3 residues: CASSPLPQMNTEAFF. CDR3 sequence (DNA): TGTGCTAGCAGCCCCCTCCCACAGATGAACACTGAAGCTTTCTTT.

V is TRBV9 and J is TRBJ2-7; the match to TRBD2 covers 10 bases. V trimming: 4 bases; J trimming: 2 bases; junction bases outside the gene matches: 12. CDR1 and CDR2 from the germline V gene are SGDLS and YYNGEE. CDR3 length: 17 residues. The CDR3 DNA reads as TGTGCCAGCAGCCGGACTAGCGGAGACAATATTCCCTACGAGCAGTACTTC. Translated: CASSRTSGDNIPYEQYF.

This clone came up once. V gene TRBV5-6 combines with J gene TRBJ2-6; D ambiguous. Germline values: CDR1 SGHDT, CDR2 YYEEEE. The CDR3 runs to 14 residues. V was clipped by 4 bases and J by 3 bases, with 8 bases between them. CDR3 protein: CASSPFGGANVLTF. DNA of the CDR3: TGTGCCAGCAGCCCCTTTGGTGGGGCCAACGTCCTGACTTTC.